The T cell receptor (beta chain) under discussion was sequenced for a study of cytomegalovirus exposure and HLA in healthy donors. Findings and caveats of the study: The majority of TCR sequences were rare, yet some public TCRs appeared in many donors. Confirmation was obtained in vitro that a few CMV-associated chains are specific for CMV antigens.

Points on this clone: Its target is unknown.

These donors, healthy bone marrow donors, were studied. This CDR3 contains 14 residues. The V and J ends lost 4 bases and 6 bases respectively, with 13 bases between them. Germline CDR1 reads SGDLS; CDR2 reads YYNGEE. With 60 Vbeta and 13 Jbeta primers, the PCR was carried out. Authors' processing steps: Counted up in a later analysis, unique TCR beta chains came to 65 million to 80 million, with about 9.9 million shared. Profiling relied on immunoSEQ multiplex PCR, and the TCRdb table lists in-frame clones only, not all of them. V and J calls and clone size are given by that table; D and trimming were obtained from the DNA. The table records 150,000 to 200,000 clones, over 70% of them present only once.

The source material was PBMCs. The gene calls are TRBV9 and TRBJ2-2; D is perhaps TRBD2 (6 bases). The clonotype originates from a middle-aged man in good health and CMV-seronegative. The CDR3 here is CASSPRTNPGELFF. DNA for the CDR3: TGTGCCAGCAGCCCAAGGACTAATCCCGGGGAGCTGTTTTTT.